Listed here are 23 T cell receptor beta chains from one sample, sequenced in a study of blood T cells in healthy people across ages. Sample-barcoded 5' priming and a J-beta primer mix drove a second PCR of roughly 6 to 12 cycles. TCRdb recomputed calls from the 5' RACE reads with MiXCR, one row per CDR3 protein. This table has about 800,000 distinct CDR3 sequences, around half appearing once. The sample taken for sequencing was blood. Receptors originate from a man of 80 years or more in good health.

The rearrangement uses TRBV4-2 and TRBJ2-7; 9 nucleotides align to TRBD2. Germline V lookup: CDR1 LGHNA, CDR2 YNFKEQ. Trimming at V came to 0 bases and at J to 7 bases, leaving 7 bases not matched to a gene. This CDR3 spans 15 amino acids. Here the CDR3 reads CASSQDDSGRVEQYF. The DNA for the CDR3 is TGTGCCAGCAGCCAAGATGATAGCGGGAGAGTTGAGCAGTACTTC.

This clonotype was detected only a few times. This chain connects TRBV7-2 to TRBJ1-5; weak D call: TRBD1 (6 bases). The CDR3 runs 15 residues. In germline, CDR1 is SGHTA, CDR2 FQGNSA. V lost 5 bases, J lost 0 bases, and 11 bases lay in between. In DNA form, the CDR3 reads TGTGCCAGCAGCCGCGACAGGAGTAGCAATCAGCCCCAGCATTTT. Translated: CASSRDRSSNQPQHF.

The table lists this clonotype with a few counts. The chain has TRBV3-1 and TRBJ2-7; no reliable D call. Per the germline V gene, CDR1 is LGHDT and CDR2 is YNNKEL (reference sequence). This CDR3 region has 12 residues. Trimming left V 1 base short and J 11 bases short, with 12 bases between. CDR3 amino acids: CASSQARASKYF. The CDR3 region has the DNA TGTGCCAGCAGCCAAGCAAGAGCCTCGAAGTACTTC.

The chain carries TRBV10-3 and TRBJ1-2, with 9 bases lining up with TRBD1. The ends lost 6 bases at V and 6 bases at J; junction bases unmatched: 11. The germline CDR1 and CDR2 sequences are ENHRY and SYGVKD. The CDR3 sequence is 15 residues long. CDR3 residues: CAIRGTGTIFNGYTF. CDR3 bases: TGTGCCATCAGAGGGACAGGGACGATTTTTAATGGCTACACCTTC.

DNA of the CDR3: TGTGCCACCAGCTCGTTTTTGGAGACCCAGTACTTC. This codes for CATSSFLETQYF. The chain joins TRBV25-1 to TRBJ2-4; no definite D call. The DNA end is a closer match to TRBJ2-5, so the J assignment may be wrong. Looked up from germline, CDR1 is MGHDK and CDR2 is SYGVNS. The CDR3 runs 12 residues.

The CDR3 coding sequence is TGCAGCGTTGACCCGGGACTAGCGGTTAACAATGAGCAGTTCTTC. Protein product: CSVDPGLAVNNEQFF. The chain couples TRBV29-1 to TRBJ2-1; 11 nucleotides align to TRBD2. V was pared by 3 bases and J by 5 bases, with 6 bases of the junction left unmatched. Germline V lookup: CDR1 SQVTM, CDR2 ANQGSEA. CDR3 length: 15 residues.

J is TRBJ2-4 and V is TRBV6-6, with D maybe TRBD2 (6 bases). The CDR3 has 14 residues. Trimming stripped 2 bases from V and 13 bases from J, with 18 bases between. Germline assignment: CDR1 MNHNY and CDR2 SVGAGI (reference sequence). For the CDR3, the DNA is TGTGCCAGCAGTTACGGGTCGGGGGTTAATGAGCAGTACTTC. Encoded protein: CASSYGSGVNEQYF.

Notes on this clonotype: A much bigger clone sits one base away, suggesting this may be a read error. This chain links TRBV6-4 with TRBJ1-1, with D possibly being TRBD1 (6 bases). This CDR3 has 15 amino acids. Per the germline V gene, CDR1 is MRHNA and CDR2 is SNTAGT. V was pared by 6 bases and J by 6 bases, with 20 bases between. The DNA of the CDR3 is TGTGCCAGCAGGATGGCGGACAGCGGAATAGCTGAAGCTTTCTTT. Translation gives CASRMADSGIAEAFF.

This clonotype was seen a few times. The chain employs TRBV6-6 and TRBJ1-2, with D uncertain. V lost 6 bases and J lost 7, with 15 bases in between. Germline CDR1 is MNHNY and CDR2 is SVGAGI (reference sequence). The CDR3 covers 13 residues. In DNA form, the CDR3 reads TGTGCCAGCAGCTCCCCGGCGCAACGTGGCTACACCTTC. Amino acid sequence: CASSSPAQRGYTF.

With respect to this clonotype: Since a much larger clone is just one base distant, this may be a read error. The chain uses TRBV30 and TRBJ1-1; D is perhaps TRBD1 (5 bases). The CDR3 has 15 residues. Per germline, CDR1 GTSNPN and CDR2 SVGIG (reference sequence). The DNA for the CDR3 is TGTACCCGGAAGGGGACCCAGCTAGGGGACACTGAAGCTTTCTTT. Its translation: CTRKGTQLGDTEAFF.

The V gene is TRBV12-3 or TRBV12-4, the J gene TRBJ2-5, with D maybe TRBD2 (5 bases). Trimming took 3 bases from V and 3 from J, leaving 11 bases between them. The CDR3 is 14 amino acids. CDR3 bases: TGTGCCAGCAGTTTGATGGGAGAGGAAGAGACCCAGTACTTC. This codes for CASSLMGEEETQYF.

CDR3 residues: CASSLMAQGRRGYTF. In DNA, the CDR3 is TGTGCCAGCAGTTTAATGGCGCAGGGCCGGCGTGGCTACACCTTC. The V call is TRBV28, the J call TRBJ1-2, with D maybe TRBD1 (5 bases). The CDR3 totals 15 residues. In germline, CDR1 is MDHEN, CDR2 SYDVKM. Trimming pared 2 bases from V and 7 bases from J, leaving 17 bases between.

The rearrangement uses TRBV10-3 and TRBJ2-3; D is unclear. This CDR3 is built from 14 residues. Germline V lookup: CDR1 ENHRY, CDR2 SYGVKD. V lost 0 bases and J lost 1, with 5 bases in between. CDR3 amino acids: CAISESGGTDTQYF. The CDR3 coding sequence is TGTGCCATCAGTGAGTCTGGAGGCACAGATACGCAGTATTTT.

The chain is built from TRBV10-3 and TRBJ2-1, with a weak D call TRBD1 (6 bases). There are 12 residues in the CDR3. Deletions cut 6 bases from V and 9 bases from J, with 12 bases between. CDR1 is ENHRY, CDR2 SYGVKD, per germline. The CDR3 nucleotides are TGTGCCATCAGGAACCGGGACACTGAGCAGTTCTTC. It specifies CAIRNRDTEQFF.

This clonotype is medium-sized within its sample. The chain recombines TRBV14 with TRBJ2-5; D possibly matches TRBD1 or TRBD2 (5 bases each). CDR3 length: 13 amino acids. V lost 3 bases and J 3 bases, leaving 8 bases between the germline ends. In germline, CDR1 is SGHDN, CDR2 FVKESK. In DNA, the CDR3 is TGTGCCAGCAGCCAGGTGGGGGAAGAGACCCAGTACTTC. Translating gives CASSQVGEETQYF.

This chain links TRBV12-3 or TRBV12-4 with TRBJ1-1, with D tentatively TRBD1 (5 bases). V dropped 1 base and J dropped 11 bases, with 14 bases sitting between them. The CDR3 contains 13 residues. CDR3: CASSLGGTVQAFF. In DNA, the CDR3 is TGTGCCAGCAGTTTAGGGGGGACTGTTCAGGCTTTCTTT.

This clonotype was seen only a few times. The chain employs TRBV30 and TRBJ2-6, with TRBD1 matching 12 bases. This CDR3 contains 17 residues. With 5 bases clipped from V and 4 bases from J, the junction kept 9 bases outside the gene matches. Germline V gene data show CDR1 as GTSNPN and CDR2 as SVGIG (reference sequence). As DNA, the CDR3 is TGTGCCTGGTACCGGGACAGGGGGCGGTCCGGGGCCAACGTCCTGACTTTC. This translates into CAWYRDRGRSGANVLTF.

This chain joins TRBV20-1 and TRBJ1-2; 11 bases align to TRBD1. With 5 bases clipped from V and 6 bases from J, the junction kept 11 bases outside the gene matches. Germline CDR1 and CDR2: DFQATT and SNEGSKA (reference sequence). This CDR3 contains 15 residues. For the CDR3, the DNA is TGCAGTGCTTTCCTGCCGGGACAGGGGGGAAATGGCTACACCTTC. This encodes CSAFLPGQGGNGYTF.

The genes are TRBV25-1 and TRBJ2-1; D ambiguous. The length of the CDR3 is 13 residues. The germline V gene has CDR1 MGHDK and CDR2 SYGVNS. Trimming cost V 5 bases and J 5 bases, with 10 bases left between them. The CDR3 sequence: CASSSVNNNEQFF. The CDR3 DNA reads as TGTGCCAGCAGTTCCGTTAACAACAATGAGCAGTTCTTC.

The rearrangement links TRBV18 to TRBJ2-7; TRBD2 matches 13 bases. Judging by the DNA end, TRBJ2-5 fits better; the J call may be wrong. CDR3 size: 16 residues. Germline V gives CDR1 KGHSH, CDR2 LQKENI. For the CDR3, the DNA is TGTGCCAGCTCACCAGAGGGACTAGCGGGACGGGAGACCCAGTACTTC. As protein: CASSPEGLAGRETQYF.

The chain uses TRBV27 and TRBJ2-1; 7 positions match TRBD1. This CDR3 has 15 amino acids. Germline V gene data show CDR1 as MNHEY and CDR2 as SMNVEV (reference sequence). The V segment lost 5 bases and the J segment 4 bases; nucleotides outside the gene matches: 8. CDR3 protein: CASSVPGQHYNEQFF. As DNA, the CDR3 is TGTGCCAGCAGTGTACCGGGACAGCATTACAATGAGCAGTTCTTC.

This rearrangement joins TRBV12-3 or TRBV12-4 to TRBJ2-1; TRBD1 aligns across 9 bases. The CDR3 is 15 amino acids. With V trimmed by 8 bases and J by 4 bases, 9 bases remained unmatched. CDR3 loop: CASRTGQGLYNEQFF. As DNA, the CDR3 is TGTGCCAGCCGAACCGGACAGGGGTTATACAATGAGCAGTTCTTC.

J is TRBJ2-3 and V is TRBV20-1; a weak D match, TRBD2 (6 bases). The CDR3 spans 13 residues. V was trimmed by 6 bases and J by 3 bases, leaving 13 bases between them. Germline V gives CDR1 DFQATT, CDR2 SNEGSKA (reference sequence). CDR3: CSANGLTTDTQYF. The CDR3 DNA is TGCAGTGCCAATGGACTAACAACAGATACGCAGTATTTT.